The 12 T cell receptor beta chains below come from one sample, sequenced in a study of T cells after posttransplantation cyclophosphamide. Sequencing was performed with immunoSEQ multiplex PCR; in TCRdb, only in-frame clones are kept and a portion is missing. The table records roughly 20,000 clones, approximately 69% of them present only once. Treatment was busulfan-fludarabine conditioning, a marrow graft, and cyclophosphamide on days +3 and +4. The sequencing here drew on PBMCs, taken after an allogeneic stem cell transplant with post-transplant cyclophosphamide. The receptor set was obtained from a young adult male patient who received an allogeneic stem cell transplant from a related donor, was CMV-positive, and had acute GVHD only. The graft donor may account for some of the T cells.

This chain links TRBV7-9 with TRBJ1-6; D ambiguous. There are 12 residues in the CDR3. Trimming took off 3 bases at V and 10 bases at J, with 7 bases between the two ends. Germline CDR1 and CDR2: SEHNR and FQNEAQ (reference sequence). CDR3 protein: CASSFPRSPLHF. DNA of the CDR3: TGTGCCAGCAGCTTCCCCCGGTCACCCCTCCACTTT.

This clone was recorded once. The rearrangement uses TRBV7-2 and TRBJ2-3, with 8 bases matching TRBD2. Trimming took 5 bases from V and 1 from J; bases not matched to a gene: 8. The CDR3 runs 16 residues. Germline-derived CDR1 and CDR2 are SGHTA and FQGNSA. CDR3 DNA: TGTGCCAGCAGCGCGAGTCGGCGGGGGGGCACAGATACGCAGTATTTT. Its translation is CASSASRRGGTDTQYF.

This chain uses TRBV14 with TRBJ1-1; 9 nucleotides align to TRBD1. There are 13 residues in the CDR3. V was pared by 5 bases and J by 3 bases, with 1 base of the junction left unmatched. From germline, CDR1 is SGHDN and CDR2 FVKESK. CDR3 DNA sequence: TGTGCCAGCAGCAGGACAGGGGACACTGAAGCTTTCTTT. Amino acid sequence: CASSRTGDTEAFF. The whole variable domain, filled in from reference TRBV14 and TRBJ1-1, reads EAGVTQFPSHSVIEKGQTVTLRCDPISGHDNLYWYRRVMGKEIKFLLHFVKESKQDESGMPNNRFLAERTGGTYSTLKVQPAELEDSGVYFCASSRTGDTEAFFGQGTRLTVV.

J is TRBJ1-1 and V is TRBV5-1; perhaps TRBD1 as D (5 bases). The CDR3 has 15 amino acids. The V gene lost 1 base and the J gene lost 4 bases, with 14 bases spanning the gap. Germline assignment: CDR1 SGHRS and CDR2 YFSETQ. DNA for the CDR3: TGCGCCAGCAGCTTGTCTTACCTGGGGGGCACTGAAGCTTTCTTT. Protein sequence: CASSLSYLGGTEAFF.

The chain links TRBV6-5 to TRBJ2-7; tentative D call: TRBD2 (7 bases). From germline, CDR1 is MNHEY and CDR2 SVGAGI. The CDR3 length is 14 residues. V dropped 6 bases and J dropped 5 bases, with 17 bases sitting between them. In nucleotides, the CDR3 is TGTGCCAGCAGCCCCCGGAGGGGGGGCCACGAGCAGTACTTC. Translation gives CASSPRRGGHEQYF.

The chain combines TRBV27 with TRBJ1-5; D not certain. V gave up 0 bases and J gave up 6 bases, with 12 bases separating them. The germline V gene encodes CDR1 MNHEY and CDR2 SMNVEV (reference sequence). CDR3 length: 15 amino acids. The CDR3 here is CASSLSIIGGQPQHF. The DNA for the CDR3 is TGTGCCAGCAGTTTATCGATAATTGGCGGTCAGCCCCAGCATTTT.

The rearrangement joins TRBV5-1 to TRBJ1-1; D may be TRBD1 (5 bases). V was trimmed by 4 bases and J by 2 bases, leaving 12 bases between them. This CDR3 region has 14 residues. Per the germline V gene, CDR1 is SGHRS and CDR2 is YFSETQ. The CDR3 DNA follows: TGCGCCAGCAGCCTAGGGGTTTCCAACACTGAAGCTTTCTTT. The encoded protein is CASSLGVSNTEAFF.

This clone has more than one count but fewer than ten. This chain links TRBV7-9 with TRBJ1-1; D not resolved. Trimming cost V 7 bases and J 10 bases, with 19 bases left between them. Germline CDR1 and CDR2: SEHNR and FQNEAQ (reference sequence). This CDR3 spans 13 amino acids. The CDR3 DNA sequence: TGTGCCAGCACCAGCGAGGGCAGCCGCGCAGCTTTCTTT. Translation: CASTSEGSRAAFF.

The chain carries TRBV6-1 and TRBJ1-5; 7 nucleotides align to TRBD1. This CDR3 is 15 amino acids long. V trimming: 6 bases; J trimming: 7 bases; junction bases outside the gene matches: 12. The germline V gene encodes CDR1 MNHNS and CDR2 SASEGT. CDR3 loop: CASRVDRVQGQPQHF. The CDR3 DNA reads TGTGCCAGCAGGGTTGACAGGGTTCAGGGGCAGCCCCAGCATTTT.

This chain connects TRBV21-1 to TRBJ2-7; the table gives TRBD1 as D, unverified against the DNA. TRBV21-1 is shown as a pseudogene. The CDR3 contains 14 residues. The CDR3 DNA follows: TGTGCCAGCAGCATTTTGGGCAAGACCTACGAGCAGTACTTC. This translates into CASSILGKTYEQYF.

The V and J genes are TRBV6-6 and TRBJ2-7; 12 bases are shared with TRBD2. Germline loops: CDR1 MNHNY, CDR2 SVGAGI (reference sequence). This CDR3 region has 15 residues. V gave up 6 bases and J gave up 4 bases; unmatched junction bases: 7. In nucleotides, the CDR3 is TGTGCCAGCAGCAGGACTAGCGGGGACCTTTACGAGCAGTACTTC. It yields the protein CASSRTSGDLYEQYF.

This clone turned up a few times. The rearrangement links TRBV6-1 to TRBJ2-2; the match to TRBD1 covers 9 bases. This CDR3 is built from 16 residues. The V gene's germline CDR1 is MNHNS and CDR2 SASEGT. The V and J ends lost 2 bases and 12 bases, in that order; junction bases with no gene match: 13. The CDR3, as DNA: TGTGCCAGCAGTGAAAGGGGACAGGGATGGGGGTGGCAGCTGTTTTTT. It specifies CASSERGQGWGWQLFF.